The next 4 T cell receptor beta chains were all read from a single sample in a study of CXCR3-negative and CXCR3-positive naive CD8 T cells. Preparation of TRB cDNA libraries relied on 5' RACE carrying UMI labels. TCRdb reanalyzed the 5' RACE reads, giving one entry per CDR3 protein sequence and no DNA. The table for this sample gives about 6,600 distinct CDR3 sequences. The specimen sequenced was naive CXCR3- CD8+ T cells from blood. Subset here: CD45RO-CCR7+CD27+CD95- naive CD8+ T cells lacking CXCR3 (TNR3-). The receptors were gathered from a human donor in good health. Some clones in this sample may be carry-over from other donors' samples.

This clonotype is medium-sized by frequency. This chain links TRBV7-3 with TRBJ2-7; TCRdb picks TRBD1, but there is no DNA to check that call. Germline V lookup: CDR1 SGHTA, CDR2 FQGTGA. The CDR3 contains 14 residues. The CDR3 reads CASSYGTGEFEQYF.

This clonotype is deemed medium-sized by its frequency. The V call is TRBV4-1, the J call TRBJ2-5; TCRdb's D gene call, TRBD2, goes unchecked for lack of DNA. The CDR3 is 15 residues long. Germline V gives CDR1 MGHRA, CDR2 YSYEKL. CDR3 in amino acids: CASSQVGGGAETQYF.

Its frequency marks this clonotype as medium-sized. The V call is TRBV20-1, the J call TRBJ2-3; there is no DNA to check the TCRdb D call of TRBD2. The germline CDR1 and CDR2 sequences are DFQATT and SNEGSKA (reference sequence). This CDR3 comprises 15 residues. The CDR3 region is CSARDLGGRTDTQYF.

This clonotype is deemed medium-sized by its frequency. This chain uses TRBV20-1 with TRBJ2-7; TCRdb's D call of TRBD2 is untestable without DNA. This CDR3 spans 16 amino acids. Germline V gene lookup returns CDR1 DFQATT and CDR2 SNEGSKA (reference sequence). CDR3 sequence: CSADARLAGGAYEQYF.